A selection of T cell receptor beta chains follows, all from one sample in a study of Graves' ophthalmopathy and Graves' hyperthyroidism. TCRdb itself ran the multiplex PCR reads through MiXCR, one entry per CDR3 protein. The repertoire holds about 390,000 distinct CDR3 sequences, with roughly 15% as singletons. The source material was peripheral blood. The source is a woman aged 18-29 years with stable Graves' hyperthyroidism. The CDR3 runs from the conserved cysteine through the conserved F or W.

cdr3_length j_call v_call cdr3_aa
15 TRBJ1-2 TRBV12-3/TRBV12-4 CASTQWDRGIDGYTF
15 TRBJ1-1 TRBV10-3 CAFSEWGAPGTEAFF
13 TRBJ1-2 TRBV5-1 CASSISSDYGYTF
13 TRBJ2-7 TRBV29-1 CSVVFRNNYEQYF
18 TRBJ2-2 TRBV11-2 CASSLVWDRNGNTGELFF
13 TRBJ1-1 TRBV12-3/TRBV12-4 CASSLDKYTEAFF
13 TRBJ1-5 TRBV27 CASSWDFNQPQHF
16 TRBJ1-6 TRBV12-3/TRBV12-4 CACSSYPGGGHSPLHF
15 TRBJ2-2 TRBV24-1 CATSGGAGRTGELFF
16 TRBJ2-5 TRBV5-4 CASSPTSAGAQETQYF
15 TRBJ1-1 TRBV7-2 CASSLVVGGFGEAFF
18 TRBJ2-3 TRBV6-1 CASSARGLAGGDTDTQYF
12 TRBJ1-1 TRBV6-5 CASSYTWEEAFF